This TCR beta chain emerged from a study of blood T cell repertoires in COVID-19. Turning to the study itself: Samples taken during acute and convalescent COVID-19 were collected in the United States, Italy and Spain. PBMCs, B-cell-depleted T cells, or T cells provided the cDNA or gDNA that made up the material.

Seattle enrolled patients during active infection and tracked them longitudinally. As handled by the study authors: Researchers report that nucleated cell counts were estimated from reference gene primer amplification. Assay: immunoSEQ multiplex PCR; the TCRdb copy retains only in-frame clones and omits some. V and J calls and clone size are as listed in that table; D and trimming were resolved from the DNA. The sample yields over 200,000 clones, around 90% seen once. The CDR3 consists of 14 residues. V gave up 3 bases and J gave up 5 bases; unmatched junction bases: 4. In germline, CDR1 is SGHRS, CDR2 YFSETQ.

The chain couples TRBV5-1 to TRBJ2-5, with 10 nucleotides matching TRBD1. Sequencing was done on a sample of peripheral blood. This TCR derives from a man aged 25-40 years with COVID-19, enrolled during active disease. CDR3 sequence reads: CASSWDRGLETQYF. As DNA, the CDR3 is TGCGCCAGCAGCTGGGACAGGGGATTGGAGACCCAGTACTTC.